The sequence of this T cell receptor beta chain was determined in a study of T cells in Graves' hyperthyroidism and ophthalmopathy. Overall study findings and caveats: A 13 V-J model separated ophthalmopathy from stable hyperthyroidism. Most thyroid clonotypes with frequency above 0.001 were detected in blood.

As to this clonotype: No antigen is known for it.

Researchers amplified the TCR beta CDR3 regions from RNA transcripts. TCR CDR3 underwent first-round RT-PCR with the HTBI primer set. TCRdb re-derived calls from the multiplex PCR reads in MiXCR, one entry per CDR3 protein. The sample carries around 250,000 distinct CDR3 sequences, roughly a quarter recorded once. This CDR3 is built from 16 residues. Looked up from germline, CDR1 is MNHEY and CDR2 is SMNVEV (reference sequence). The ends lost 3 bases at V and 4 bases at J; junction bases unmatched: 10. In the ophthalmopathy cohort, Clinical Activity Score was at least 3, NOSPECS grade at least 4, and duration under 3 months. PBMCs stemmed from approximately 10 ml fresh peripheral blood.

The V gene is TRBV27, the J gene TRBJ1-1; 8 positions agree with TRBD1. Sample: blood. The TCR comes from a woman in her thirties or forties with Graves' ophthalmopathy. CDR3: CASSLEGQGRATEAFF. DNA for the CDR3: TGTGCCAGCAGTTTGGAAGGACAGGGAAGGGCCACTGAAGCTTTCTTT.